This record concerns one TCR beta chain sequence. Its specificity is unknown. Disease duration was under 3 months in the ophthalmopathy patients, who also had a Clinical Activity Score of at least 3 and a NOSPECS grade of at least 4. The data are from a study of T cells in Graves' hyperthyroidism and ophthalmopathy. Study summary: Pretreatment peripheral blood was obtained at initial diagnosis. Study-wide results and caveats: Among thyroid clonotypes expanded above 0.001, most also appeared in blood.

The TCR beta CDR3 regions underwent amplification using RNA transcripts as the source. TCR CDR3 regions were first amplified by RT-PCR with HTBI primers. TCRdb called the multiplex PCR reads again in MiXCR, with one record for every CDR3 protein. This table has about 640,000 distinct CDR3 sequences, less than 25% appearing once. The CDR3 extends over 15 amino acids. Germline loops: CDR1 DFQATT, CDR2 SNEGSKA (reference sequence). V gave up 0 bases and J gave up 6 bases; unmatched junction bases: 4. The source of this sequence is a man aged 25-40 years with Graves' ophthalmopathy. The sequencing sample was made of blood. The chain joins TRBV20-1 to TRBJ2-1, with 11 positions matching TRBD1. Here the CDR3 DNA reads TGCAGTGCTAGAGATGGGACAGGGGGTCTCAATGAGCAGTTCTTC. Protein sequence: CSARDGTGGLNEQFF.